One sample yielded the 13 T cell receptor beta chains listed below, sequenced in a study of shared clonotypes between healthy human individuals. Profiling relied on immunoSEQ multiplex PCR, and the TCRdb table lists in-frame clones only, not all of them. The sample has about 490,000 clones, 76% seen once; the top ten hold about an eighth. Sequenced: PBMCs. The receptors shown here come from a woman aged 40 to 50 in good health. Some clones in this sample may be carry-over from other donors' samples.

The rearrangement links TRBV19 to TRBJ2-3; D unclear. Germline V gene lookup returns CDR1 LNHDA and CDR2 SQIVND (reference sequence). The CDR3 consists of 13 residues. With 0 bases removed from V and 0 bases from J, the gap between germline ends came to 1 base. The CDR3 protein is CASSIDSTDTQYF. The CDR3 DNA sequence: TGTGCCAGTAGTATAGACAGCACAGATACGCAGTATTTT.

The V gene is TRBV5-1, the J gene TRBJ2-7; 7 positions agree with TRBD1. The germline CDR1 and CDR2 sequences are SGHRS and YFSETQ. Unmatched junction bases numbered 8, after V lost 4 bases and J lost 1 base. CDR3 size: 15 residues. CDR3 in DNA: TGCGCCAGCAGCCAGGACAGGCCTCCGTCCTACGAGCAGTACTTC. It encodes CASSQDRPPSYEQYF.

V usage is TRBV11-2 and J usage is TRBJ2-4; D remains unclear. Trimming shortened V by 1 base and J by 8 bases, and 15 bases separated the two germline ends. This CDR3 contains 15 residues. In germline, CDR1 is SGHAT, CDR2 FQNNGV. This CDR3 is CASSLGFSKRDIQYF. The CDR3 nucleotides read TGTGCCAGCAGCTTAGGGTTCTCCAAAAGGGACATTCAGTACTTC.

This chain links TRBV15 with TRBJ2-7; D unresolved. Trimming stripped 0 bases from V and 4 bases from J, with 7 bases between. This CDR3 has 13 residues. Germline V gene sequence: CDR1 LNHNV, CDR2 YYDKDF (reference sequence). The CDR3 sequence is CATSRDEGYEQYF. The DNA of the CDR3 is TGTGCCACCAGCAGAGATGAAGGGTACGAGCAGTACTTC. The entire variable domain, with the rest obtained from reference TRBV15 and TRBJ2-7, is as follows: DAMVIQNPRYQVTQFGKPVTLSCSQTLNHNVMYWYQQKSSQAPKLLFHYYDKDFNNEADTPDNFQSRRPNTSFCFLDIRSPGLGDTAMYLCATSRDEGYEQYFGPGTRLTVT.

V usage is TRBV28 and J usage is TRBJ2-7, with D possibly being TRBD2 (7 bases). From germline, CDR1 is MDHEN and CDR2 SYDVKM. This CDR3 contains 14 residues. V dropped 4 bases and J dropped 4 bases, with 14 bases sitting between them. This CDR3 reads CASSWGRELYEQYF. Written as DNA, the CDR3 is TGTGCCAGCAGTTGGGGGCGGGAGTTGTACGAGCAGTACTTC.

This rearrangement joins TRBV2 to TRBJ2-1, with D maybe TRBD2 (6 bases). The ends were cut back, 5 bases at V and 6 bases at J, with 17 bases in the middle. CDR1 is SNHLY, CDR2 FYNNEI, per germline. This CDR3 has 15 residues. This CDR3 is CASSFREYGVNEQFF. CDR3 DNA sequence: TGTGCCAGCAGTTTTCGGGAGTATGGGGTCAATGAGCAGTTCTTC.

V usage is TRBV11-2 and J usage is TRBJ2-3; D perhaps matches TRBD1 (6 bases). V lost 3 bases and J 3 bases, leaving 10 bases between the germline ends. This CDR3 spans 14 amino acids. CDR1 is SGHAT and CDR2 is FQNNGV in the germline V gene. Here the CDR3 DNA reads TGTGCCAGCAGCTTCCCGGGGACAACAGATACGCAGTATTTT. This codes for CASSFPGTTDTQYF.

This rearrangement joins TRBV7-9 to TRBJ2-3, with 7 positions matching TRBD2. Germline values: CDR1 SEHNR, CDR2 FQNEAQ (reference sequence). Losses at the gene ends were 5 bases for V and 4 bases for J; bases not matched to a gene: 12. The CDR3 spans 16 residues. Here the CDR3 DNA reads TGTGCCAGCAGCACCGGACTAGATTTCTCTGCAGATACGCAGTATTTT. It is translated as CASSTGLDFSADTQYF. Variable domain in full (rest from reference TRBV7-9 and TRBJ2-3): DTGVSQNPRHKITKRGQNVTFRCDPISEHNRLYWYRQTLGQGPEFLTYFQNEAQLEKSRLLSDRFSAERPKGSFSTLEIQRTEQGDSAMYLCASSTGLDFSADTQYFGPGTRLTVL.

The V call is TRBV10-2, the J call TRBJ2-1; D remains unclear. This CDR3 spans 12 amino acids. The germline CDR1 and CDR2 sequences are WSHSY and SAAADI. With 3 bases removed from V and 6 bases from J, the gap between germline ends came to 6 bases. CDR3 in amino acids: CASSDLVNEQFF. In DNA form, the CDR3 reads TGCGCCAGCAGTGATCTAGTCAATGAGCAGTTCTTC.

CDR3 nucleotides: TGTGCCAGCAGTGACGGGGGGGACGTCCCGCAGTATTTT. As protein: CASSDGGDVPQYF. The V call is TRBV2, the J call TRBJ2-3; TRBD2 aligns across 8 bases. Germline-derived CDR1 and CDR2 are SNHLY and FYNNEI. The length of the CDR3 is 13 residues. With V trimmed by 3 bases and J by 10 bases, 6 bases remained unmatched.

The chain uses TRBV27 and TRBJ2-4; TRBD2 agrees at 15 bases. The junction had 10 bases not matched to a gene; V was cut back by 4 bases and J by 0 bases. Germline CDR1 reads MNHEY; CDR2 reads SMNVEV (reference sequence). The CDR3 length is 20 residues. CDR3 residues: CASSSGLAGGPPLAKNIQYF. CDR3 sequence (DNA): TGTGCCAGCAGTTCCGGACTAGCGGGAGGGCCTCCCTTAGCCAAAAACATTCAGTACTTC.

The J gene is TRBJ1-5, the V gene TRBV2, with a tentative D call TRBD1 (5 bases). CDR1 SNHLY and CDR2 FYNNEI come from the germline V gene. V lost 10 bases to trimming and J lost 7 bases, with 14 bases between them. The CDR3 spans 12 residues. The CDR3 DNA is TGTGCCACCCGTGACGAGGGGCAGCCCCAGCATTTT. This encodes CATRDEGQPQHF.

The V gene is TRBV6-5, the J gene TRBJ2-2; D not resolved. The V end was cut by 2 bases, the J end by 1 base, with 5 bases between. This CDR3 is 14 amino acids long. Germline V CDR1 and CDR2: MNHEY, SVGAGI. The CDR3 nucleotides read TGTGCCAGCAGTTACCACAGGAACACCGGGGAGCTGTTTTTT. Translating it yields CASSYHRNTGELFF.